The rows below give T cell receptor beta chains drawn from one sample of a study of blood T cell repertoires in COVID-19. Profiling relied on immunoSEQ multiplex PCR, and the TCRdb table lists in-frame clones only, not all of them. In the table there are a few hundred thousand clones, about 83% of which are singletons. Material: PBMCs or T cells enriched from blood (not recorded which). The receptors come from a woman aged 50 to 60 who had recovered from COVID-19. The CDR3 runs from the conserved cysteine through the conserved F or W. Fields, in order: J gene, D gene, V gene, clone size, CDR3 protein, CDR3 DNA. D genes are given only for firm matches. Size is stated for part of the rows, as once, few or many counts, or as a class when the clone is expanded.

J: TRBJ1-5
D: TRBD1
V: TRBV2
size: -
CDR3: CASSPTGGQPQHF
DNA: TGTGCCAGCAGTCCCACAGGGGGTCAGCCCCAGCATTTT

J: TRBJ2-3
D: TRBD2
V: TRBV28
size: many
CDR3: CAGPGELAGANSTDTQYF
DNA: TGTGCCGGCCCGGGTGAGCTAGCGGGGGCGAATAGCACAGATACGCAGTATTTT

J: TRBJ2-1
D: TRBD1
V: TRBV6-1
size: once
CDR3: CASSEVVMVGGGDEQFF
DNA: TGTGCCAGCAGTGAAGTTGTGATGGTAGGGGGCGGCGATGAGCAGTTCTTC

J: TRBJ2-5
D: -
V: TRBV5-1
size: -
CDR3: CASSLDWGRPPQETQYF
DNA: TGCGCCAGCAGCTTGGACTGGGGCCGACCACCCCAAGAGACCCAGTACTTC

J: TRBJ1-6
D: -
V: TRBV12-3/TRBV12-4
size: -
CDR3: CASSYPNSPLHF
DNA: TGTGCCAGCAGTTATCCAAATTCACCCCTCCACTTT

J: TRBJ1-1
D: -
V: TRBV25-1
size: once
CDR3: CASTSEGGLEYTEAFF
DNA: TGTGCCAGCACGTCAGAAGGCGGCTTGGAGTACACTGAAGCTTTCTTT

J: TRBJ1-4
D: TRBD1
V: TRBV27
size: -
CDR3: CASSSGQGARPPPNEKLFF
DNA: TGTGCCAGCAGTTCCGGACAGGGGGCAAGACCCCCCCCTAATGAAAAACTGTTTTTT

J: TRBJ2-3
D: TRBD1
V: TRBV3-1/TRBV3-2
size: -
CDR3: CASSQGQGPDTQYF
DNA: TGTGCCAGCAGCCAAGGACAGGGACCAGATACGCAGTATTTT

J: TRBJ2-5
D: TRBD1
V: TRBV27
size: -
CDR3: CASSLRTGETQYF
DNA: TGTGCCAGCAGTCTTCGGACAGGGGAGACCCAGTACTTC

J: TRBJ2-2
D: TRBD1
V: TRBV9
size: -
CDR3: CASSRTLSPAGGTGELFF
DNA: TGTGCCAGCAGCCGTACGCTTTCCCCCGCAGGGGGCACCGGGGAGCTGTTTTTT

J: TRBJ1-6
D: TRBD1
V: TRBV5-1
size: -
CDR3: CASSLGAQGNSPLHF
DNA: TGCGCCAGCAGCTTGGGAGCACAGGGGAATTCACCCCTCCACTTT

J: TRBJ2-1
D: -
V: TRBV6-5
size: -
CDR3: CASSSIEVNEQFF
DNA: TGTGCCAGCAGTTCAATCGAGGTTAATGAGCAGTTCTTC

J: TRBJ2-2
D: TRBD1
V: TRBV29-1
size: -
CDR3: CSGDRGTGELFF
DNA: TGCAGCGGAGACAGGGGCACCGGGGAGCTGTTTTTT

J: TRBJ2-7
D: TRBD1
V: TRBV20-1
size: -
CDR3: CSASPGTGGYEQYF
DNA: TGCAGTGCTAGTCCCGGGACAGGGGGTTACGAGCAGTACTTC

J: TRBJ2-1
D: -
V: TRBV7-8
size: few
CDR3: CASSSFPGSYNEQFF
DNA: TGTGCCAGCAGCTCCTTCCCCGGCTCCTACAATGAGCAGTTCTTC

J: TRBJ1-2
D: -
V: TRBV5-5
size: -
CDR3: CARAGGGGDYGYTF
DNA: TGTGCCCGCGCCGGGGGAGGGGGTGACTATGGCTACACCTTC

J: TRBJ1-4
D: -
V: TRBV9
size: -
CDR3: CASSVGRMNEKLFF
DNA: TGTGCCAGCAGCGTAGGGCGGATGAATGAAAAACTGTTTTTT

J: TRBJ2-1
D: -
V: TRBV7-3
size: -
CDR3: CASSYPSNEQFF
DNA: TGTGCCAGCAGCTACCCTAGTAATGAGCAGTTCTTC

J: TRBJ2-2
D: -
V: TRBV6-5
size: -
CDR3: CASRPWAGTGELFF
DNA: TGTGCCAGCAGACCATGGGCAGGGACCGGGGAGCTGTTTTTT

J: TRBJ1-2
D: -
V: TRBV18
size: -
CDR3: CASSPRQVSNTF
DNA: TGTGCCAGCTCACCAAGGCAGGTAAGTAACACCTTC

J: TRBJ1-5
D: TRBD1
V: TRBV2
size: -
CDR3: CASSDGQGNQPQHF
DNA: TGTGCCAGCAGTGACGGACAGGGCAATCAGCCCCAGCATTTT

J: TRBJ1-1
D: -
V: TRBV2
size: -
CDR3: CASNLGGGWRKTEAFF
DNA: TGTGCCAGCAATCTAGGTGGTGGGTGGAGGAAGACTGAAGCTTTCTTT

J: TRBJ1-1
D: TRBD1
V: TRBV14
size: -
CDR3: CASSRLGQGGTEAFF
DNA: TGTGCCAGCAGCCGCCTAGGACAGGGAGGGACTGAAGCTTTCTTT

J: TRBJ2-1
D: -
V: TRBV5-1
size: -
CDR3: CASSLVGRGGLSYNEQFF
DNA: TGCGCCAGCAGCTTGGTCGGTAGGGGGGGCCTCTCCTACAATGAGCAGTTCTTC

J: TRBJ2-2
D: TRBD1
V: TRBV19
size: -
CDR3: CASSSPLGTGVRTGELFF
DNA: TGTGCCAGTAGTTCCCCTTTAGGGACAGGGGTTCGCACCGGGGAGCTGTTTTTT

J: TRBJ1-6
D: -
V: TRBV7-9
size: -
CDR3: CASSLAYSPLHF
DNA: TGTGCCAGCAGCTTAGCCTATTCACCCCTCCACTTT

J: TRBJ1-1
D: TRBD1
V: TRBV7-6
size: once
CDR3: CASSPSTGEHTEAFF
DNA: TGTGCCAGCAGCCCCTCGACAGGGGAGCACACTGAAGCTTTCTTT

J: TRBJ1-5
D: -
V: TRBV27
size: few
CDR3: CASSRATGQPQHF
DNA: TGTGCCAGCAGTCGAGCGACGGGGCAGCCCCAGCATTTT

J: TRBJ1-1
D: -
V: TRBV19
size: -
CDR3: CASRKGVLAEAFF
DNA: TGTGCCAGTAGGAAGGGGGTCTTAGCTGAAGCTTTCTTT

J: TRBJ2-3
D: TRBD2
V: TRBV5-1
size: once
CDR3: CASGGLAGPKDTQYF
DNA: TGCGCCAGCGGAGGACTAGCGGGCCCCAAGGATACGCAGTATTTT

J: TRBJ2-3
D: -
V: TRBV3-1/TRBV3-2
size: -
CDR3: CASSQGVQGSDTQYF
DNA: TGTGCCAGCAGCCAAGGGGTCCAGGGTTCGGATACGCAGTATTTT

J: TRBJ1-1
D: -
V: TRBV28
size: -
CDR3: CASSLSQGRTEAFF
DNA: TGTGCCAGCAGTTTATCCCAGGGGCGGACTGAAGCTTTCTTT

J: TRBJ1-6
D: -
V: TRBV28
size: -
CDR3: CASSFQFSYNSPLHF
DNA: TGTGCCAGCAGTTTTCAGTTCTCCTATAATTCACCCCTCCACTTT

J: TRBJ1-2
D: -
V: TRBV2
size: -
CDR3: CASRNTGRYGYTF
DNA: TGTGCCAGCAGGAATACAGGGCGCTATGGCTACACCTTC

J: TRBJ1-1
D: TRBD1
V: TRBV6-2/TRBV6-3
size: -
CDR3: CASSYAPGQAMNTEAFF
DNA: TGTGCCAGCAGTTACGCGCCGGGACAGGCGATGAACACTGAAGCTTTCTTT

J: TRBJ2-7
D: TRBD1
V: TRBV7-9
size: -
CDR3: CASSQDRGSYEQYF
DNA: TGTGCCAGCAGCCAAGACAGGGGCTCCTACGAGCAGTACTTC

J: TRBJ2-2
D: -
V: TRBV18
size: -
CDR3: CASSPTTNTGELFF
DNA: TGTGCCAGCTCACCCACAACGAACACCGGGGAGCTGTTTTTT

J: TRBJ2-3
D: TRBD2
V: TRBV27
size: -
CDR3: CASSLVAGGTDTQYF
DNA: TGTGCCAGCAGTTTAGTAGCGGGGGGCACAGATACGCAGTATTTT

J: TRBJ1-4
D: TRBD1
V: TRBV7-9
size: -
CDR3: CASSLGYRDRGEKLFF
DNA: TGTGCCAGCAGCTTAGGGTACCGGGACAGGGGCGAAAAACTGTTTTTT

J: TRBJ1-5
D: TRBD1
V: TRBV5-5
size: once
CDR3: CASSQGDTYFNQPQHF
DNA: TGTGCCAGCAGTCAGGGGGACACTTATTTTAATCAGCCCCAGCATTTT

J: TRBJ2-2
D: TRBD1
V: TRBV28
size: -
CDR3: CASSSQGRELFF
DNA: TGTGCCAGCAGTTCACAGGGGAGGGAGCTGTTTTTT

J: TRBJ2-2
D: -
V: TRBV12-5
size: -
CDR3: CASGRGQSTGELFF
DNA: TGTGCTAGTGGCCGAGGACAGAGCACCGGGGAGCTGTTTTTT

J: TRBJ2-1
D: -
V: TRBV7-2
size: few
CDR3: CASSYLEGWNEQFF
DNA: TGTGCCAGCAGCTACCTGGAGGGGTGGAATGAGCAGTTCTTC

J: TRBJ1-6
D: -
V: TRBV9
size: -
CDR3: CASTTWAANSPLHF
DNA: TGTGCCAGCACCACATGGGCAGCCAATTCACCCCTCCACTTT

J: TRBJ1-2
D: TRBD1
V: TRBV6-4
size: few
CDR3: CASSEETPKWDRDTDCYTF
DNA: TGTGCCAGCAGTGAGGAGACCCCGAAATGGGACAGAGATACCGATTGCTACACCTTC

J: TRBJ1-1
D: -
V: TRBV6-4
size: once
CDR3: CASSPGGAGTEAFF
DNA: TGTGCCAGCAGCCCCGGGGGTGCCGGCACTGAAGCTTTCTTT

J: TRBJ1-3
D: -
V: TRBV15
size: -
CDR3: CATSRDNRLGNTIYF
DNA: TGTGCCACCAGCAGGGACAACAGATTAGGAAACACCATATATTTT

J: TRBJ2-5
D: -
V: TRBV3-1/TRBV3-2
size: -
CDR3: CASSLPGETQYF
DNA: TGTGCCAGCAGCCTTCCGGGGGAGACCCAGTACTTC

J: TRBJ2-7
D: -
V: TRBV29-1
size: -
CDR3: CSAQPTGAYEQYF
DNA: TGCAGCGCCCAGCCCACAGGCGCCTACGAGCAGTACTTC

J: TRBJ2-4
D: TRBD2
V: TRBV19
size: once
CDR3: CASSFLGAGGPNIQYF
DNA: TGTGCCAGTAGTTTTTTGGGCGCGGGGGGGCCGAATATTCAGTACTTC

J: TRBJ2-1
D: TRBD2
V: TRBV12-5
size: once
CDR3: CASGWTSGSSYNEQFF
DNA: TGTGCTAGTGGTTGGACTAGCGGAAGCTCCTACAATGAGCAGTTCTTC

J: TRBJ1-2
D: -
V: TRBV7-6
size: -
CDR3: CASSGGGRQNYGYTF
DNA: TGTGCCAGCAGCGGGGGGGGACGGCAGAACTATGGCTACACCTTC

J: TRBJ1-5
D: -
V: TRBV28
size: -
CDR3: CASKDTGNQPQHF
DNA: TGTGCCAGCAAAGATACAGGGAATCAGCCCCAGCATTTT

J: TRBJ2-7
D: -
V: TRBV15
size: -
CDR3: CATSPGQIEQYF
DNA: TGTGCCACCAGTCCCGGACAGATCGAGCAGTACTTC

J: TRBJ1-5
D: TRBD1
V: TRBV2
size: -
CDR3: CASRPDRGNQPQHF
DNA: TGTGCCAGCAGGCCCGACAGGGGCAATCAGCCCCAGCATTTT

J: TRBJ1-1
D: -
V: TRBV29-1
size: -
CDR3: CSATGDSGPEAFF
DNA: TGCAGCGCTACCGGGGATTCGGGCCCTGAAGCTTTCTTT